Detailed here is one TCR beta chain. The method was immunoSEQ multiplex PCR; TCRdb's version includes in-frame clones alone and lacks a portion of them. The data show fewer than 110,000 clones, 85% to 95% seen once. The record originates from a study of T cell changes during pregnancy in multiple sclerosis. This material consisted of peripheral blood, taken in the third trimester of pregnancy. The sequence was obtained from a female donor in good health, enrolled as a control in a pregnancy study.

The CDR3 sequence: CASSLTQEKLFF. For the CDR3, the DNA is TGTGCCAGCAGCTTGACACAGGAAAAACTGTTTTTT. This chain links TRBV5-5 with TRBJ1-4; no clear D. This CDR3 is built from 12 residues. The V end lost 1 base, the J end lost 8 bases, and 6 bases lay between the germline ends. The germline CDR1 and CDR2 sequences are SGHKS and YYEKEE (reference sequence).